This T cell receptor beta chain appears in the sequencing data of a study of blood T cells in healthy people across ages. Across the study: When template switching was applied, about one barcoded beta molecule was captured per two T cells.

Looked up from germline, CDR1 is SQVTM and CDR2 is ANQGSEA. The CDR3 runs 14 residues. Each of the donors had around 9 milliliters of peripheral blood drawn into EDTA-treated Vacutainer tubes. A remark on this clonotype: Its target is unknown. A much larger clone sits a single nucleotide away, making a read error possible.

A second PCR, run for about 6 to 12 cycles, used a sample-barcoded 5' primer plus a J-beta primer mix. TCRdb re-called the 5' RACE reads with MiXCR, one entry per CDR3 protein. The sample yields roughly 1.6 million distinct CDR3 sequences, roughly 30% seen once. Study findings and constraints: Long-lived and aged donors differed, with more naive CD4+ cells and higher diversity in the long-lived.

This receptor was identified in a woman under 40 in good health. Source material: blood. The V gene is TRBV29-1, the J gene TRBJ2-7; the D gene could be TRBD1 or TRBD2 (6 bases each). CDR3 nucleotide sequence: TGCAGCGTTGCTCAGGGGAGGAGCTCCTGCGAGCAGTACTTC. Translation: CSVAQGRSSCEQYF.